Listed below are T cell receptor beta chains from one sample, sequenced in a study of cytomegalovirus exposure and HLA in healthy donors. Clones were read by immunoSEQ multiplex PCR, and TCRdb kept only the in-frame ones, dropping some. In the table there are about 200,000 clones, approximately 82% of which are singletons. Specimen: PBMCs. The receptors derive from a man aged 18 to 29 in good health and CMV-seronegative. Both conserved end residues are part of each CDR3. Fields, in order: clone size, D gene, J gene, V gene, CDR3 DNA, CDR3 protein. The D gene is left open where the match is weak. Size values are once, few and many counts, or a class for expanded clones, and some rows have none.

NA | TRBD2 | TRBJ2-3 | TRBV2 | TGTGCCAGCAGGGAACTTAGCGGGAGCCCAGATACGCAGTATTTT | CASRELSGSPDTQYF
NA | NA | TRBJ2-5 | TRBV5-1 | TGCGCCAGCAGCTTGGCCGAGGTGGGAAGGGGCAGAGACCAGTACTTC | CASSLAEVGRGRDQYF
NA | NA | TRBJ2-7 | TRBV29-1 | TGCAGCGTTGAAGAAAGACAGGGAGGCTACGAGCAGTACTTC | CSVEERQGGYEQYF
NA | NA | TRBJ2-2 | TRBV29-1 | TGCAGCGTTGAGGCAGGGTACTCAAACACCGGGGAGCTGTTTTTT | CSVEAGYSNTGELFF
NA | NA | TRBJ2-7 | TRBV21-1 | TGTGCCAGCAGCAAACGAGGGGGACTAGTCAATCCCTACGAGCAGTACTTC | CASSKRGGLVNPYEQYF
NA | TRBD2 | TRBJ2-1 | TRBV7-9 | TGTGCCAGCAGCCTTAGCGGGAGCGCTTGGCTGGGGCAGTTCTTC | CASSLSGSAWLGQFF
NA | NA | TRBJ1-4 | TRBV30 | TGTGCCTCAAACAGGGCAACTAATGAAAAACTGTTTTTT | CASNRATNEKLFF
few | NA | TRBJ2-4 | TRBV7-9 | TGTGCCAGCAGCTTAGCGCAGGGAGCCAAAAACATTCAGTACTTC | CASSLAQGAKNIQYF
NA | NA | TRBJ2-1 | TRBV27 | TGTGCCAGCAGTTACACCAGGACCTACAATGAGCAGTTCTTC | CASSYTRTYNEQFF
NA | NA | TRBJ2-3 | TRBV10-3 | TGTGCCATCAGTCTGAGCACAGATACGCAGTATTTT | CAISLSTDTQYF
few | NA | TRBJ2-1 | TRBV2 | TGTGCCAGTTCGACCGGGGGCTACAATGAGCAGTTCTTC | CASSTGGYNEQFF
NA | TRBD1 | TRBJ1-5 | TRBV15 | TGTGCCACGTCATATGACAGGGAATATCAGCCCCAGCATTTT | CATSYDREYQPQHF
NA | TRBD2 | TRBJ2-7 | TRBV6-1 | TGTGCCAGCAGCGAAGAGAACGGGGCGGGAGGGGTCTACGAGCAGTACTTC | CASSEENGAGGVYEQYF
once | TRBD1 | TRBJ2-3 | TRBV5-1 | TGCGCCAGCAGCTTGGGTGTGACAGGGCGAGATACGCAGTATTTT | CASSLGVTGRDTQYF
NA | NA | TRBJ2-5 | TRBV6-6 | TGTGCCAGCAGTTACGAGGCAGGAGGGTCGGAGACCCAGTACTTC | CASSYEAGGSETQYF
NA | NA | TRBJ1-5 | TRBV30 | TGTGCCTGGGACCAGGGTGCCCGTCAGCCCCAGCATTTT | CAWDQGARQPQHF
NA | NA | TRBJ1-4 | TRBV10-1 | TGCGCCAGCAGTGTAGAGGACACAACTAATGAAAAACTGTTTTTT | CASSVEDTTNEKLFF
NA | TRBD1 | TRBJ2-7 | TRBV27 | TGTGCCAGCAGCCAAACCGGGGACAGGGTACACGAGCAGTACTTC | CASSQTGDRVHEQYF
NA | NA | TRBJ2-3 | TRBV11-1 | TGTGCCAGCAGCTTAGAGCCTAGCACAGATACGCAGTATTTT | CASSLEPSTDTQYF
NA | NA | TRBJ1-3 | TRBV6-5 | TGTGCCAGCAGTTTGGGCGACTCTGGAAACACCATATATTTT | CASSLGDSGNTIYF
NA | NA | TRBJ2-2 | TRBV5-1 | TGCGCCAGCAGCCCTGGCGGGACGAACACCGGGGAGCTGTTTTTT | CASSPGGTNTGELFF
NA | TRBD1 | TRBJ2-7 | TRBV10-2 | TGCGCCAGCAGTGACCCGATGGACAGGGGGTCCTACGAGCAGTACTTC | CASSDPMDRGSYEQYF
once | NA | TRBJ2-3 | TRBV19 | TGTGCCAGTAGTATCAAGCGCCAAACCCCCGATACGCAGTATTTT | CASSIKRQTPDTQYF
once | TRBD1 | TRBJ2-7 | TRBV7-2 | TGTGCCAGCAGCCGGCCGGCAGGGGGCGCCGAGCAGTACTTC | CASSRPAGGAEQYF
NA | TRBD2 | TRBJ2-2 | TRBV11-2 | TGTGCCAGCAGACCCAGAACCGCTAGCGGGAGGTCCACCGGGGAGCTGTTTTTT | CASRPRTASGRSTGELFF
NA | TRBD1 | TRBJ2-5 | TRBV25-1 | TGTGCCAGCAGTGGACAGGGGAGCGGGACCCAGTACTTC | CASSGQGSGTQYF
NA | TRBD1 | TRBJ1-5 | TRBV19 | TGTGCCAGTAGTTGGATTCAGGGGGGACGCGGAGAGCCCCAGCATTTT | CASSWIQGGRGEPQHF
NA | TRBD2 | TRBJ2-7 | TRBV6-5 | TGTGCCAGCAGCCTAGCGGGCTACGAGCAGTACTTC | CASSLAGYEQYF
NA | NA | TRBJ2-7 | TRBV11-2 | TGTGCCAGCAGCTTAGATCGTCCAGGTCCGTACTTC | CASSLDRPGPYF
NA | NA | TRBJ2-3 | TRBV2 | TGTGCCAGCAGTGACGCGGCTAGCACAGATACGCAGTATTTT | CASSDAASTDTQYF
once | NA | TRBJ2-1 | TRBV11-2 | TGTGCCAGCAGCTCCGAGGGGGATGAGCAGTTCTTC | CASSSEGDEQFF
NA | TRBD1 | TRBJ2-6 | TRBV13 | TGTGCCAGCAGCTTTCGGGACAGGGACAAAGAGTCTGGGGCCAACGTCCTGACTTTC | CASSFRDRDKESGANVLTF
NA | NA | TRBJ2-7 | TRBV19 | TGTGCCAGTAGTGACGGGAGAGGGGCCTACGAGCAGTACTTC | CASSDGRGAYEQYF
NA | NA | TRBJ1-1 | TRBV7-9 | TGTGCCAGCAGCTTACCAGGTACGAACACTGAAGCTTTCTTT | CASSLPGTNTEAFF
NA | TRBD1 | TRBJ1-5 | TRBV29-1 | TGCAGCGCCGGACAGGGAAATCAGCCCCAGCATTTT | CSAGQGNQPQHF
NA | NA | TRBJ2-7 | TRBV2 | TGTGCCAGCAACCCGTCGGCGGGAAAAAACGAGCAGTACTTC | CASNPSAGKNEQYF
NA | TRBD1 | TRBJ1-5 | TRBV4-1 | TGCGCCAGCAGCCAAGAAATCCCGGGCAGGGGGCTGAATCAGCCCCAGCATTTT | CASSQEIPGRGLNQPQHF
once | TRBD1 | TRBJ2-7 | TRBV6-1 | TGTGCCAGCAGTGAGGACAGGCCCTACGAGCAGTACTTC | CASSEDRPYEQYF
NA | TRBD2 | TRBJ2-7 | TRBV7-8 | TGTGCCAGCAACCCCACTAGCGGGAGTTTGTACGAGCAGTACTTC | CASNPTSGSLYEQYF
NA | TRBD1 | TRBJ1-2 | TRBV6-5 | TGTGCCAGCAGTTACTGGACAGGGAATAACTATGGCTACACCTTC | CASSYWTGNNYGYTF
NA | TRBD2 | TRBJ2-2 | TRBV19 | TGTGCCAGTAGTACTAGCGGGGTGAACACCGGGGAGCTGTTTTTT | CASSTSGVNTGELFF
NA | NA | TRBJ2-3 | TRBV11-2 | TGTGCCAGCAGGATAAGAGGGCCTCTCACAGATACGCAGTATTTT | CASRIRGPLTDTQYF
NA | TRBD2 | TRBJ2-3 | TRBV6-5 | TGTGCCAGCAGTGCCGGGACTAGTGCAGATACGCAGTATTTT | CASSAGTSADTQYF
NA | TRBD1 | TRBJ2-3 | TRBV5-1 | TGCGCCAGCAGCTTGGCCCCGACAGGGCAGACAGATACGCAGTATTTT | CASSLAPTGQTDTQYF
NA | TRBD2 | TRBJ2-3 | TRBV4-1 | TGCGCCAGCAGCCAAGTTGGAGGCGGGAGGGCTGAAGATACGCAGTATTTT | CASSQVGGGRAEDTQYF
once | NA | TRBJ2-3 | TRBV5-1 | TGCGCCAGCAGCCGGGGATCCAACACAGATACGCAGTATTTT | CASSRGSNTDTQYF
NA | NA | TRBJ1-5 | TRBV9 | TGTGCCAGCAGCGAGGGATCCGGGGGGGCCGACAATCAGCCCCAGCATTTT | CASSEGSGGADNQPQHF
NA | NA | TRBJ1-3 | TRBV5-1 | TGCGCCAGCAGCTTTGGGGGCGACAGGTCTGGAAACACCATATATTTT | CASSFGGDRSGNTIYF
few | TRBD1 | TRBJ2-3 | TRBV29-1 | TGCAGCGTGTACAGGGGTGCAGATACGCAGTATTTT | CSVYRGADTQYF
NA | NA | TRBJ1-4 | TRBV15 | TGTGCCACCAGTTTCCCGGGGGAAAATGAAAAACTGTTTTTT | CATSFPGENEKLFF
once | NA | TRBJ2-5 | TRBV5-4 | TGTGCCAGCAGCTTGGGGGGACAAGCTTCGATAGAGACCCAGTACTTC | CASSLGGQASIETQYF
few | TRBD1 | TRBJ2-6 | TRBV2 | TGTGCCAGCATGAGGGACAGGGGGATCTCTTCTGGGGCCAACGTCCTGACTTTC | CASMRDRGISSGANVLTF
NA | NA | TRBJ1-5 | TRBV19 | TGTGCCAGTAGCCCACAGGGTGGTGGTCAGCCCCAGCATTTT | CASSPQGGGQPQHF
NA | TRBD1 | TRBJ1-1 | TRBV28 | TGTGCCAGCAGCCCCGGACAGGGAGGGACTGAAGCTTTCTTT | CASSPGQGGTEAFF
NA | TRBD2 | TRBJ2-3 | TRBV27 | TGTGCCAGCAGTCCCCCTTGGGCGGGAGCAACAGATACGCAGTATTTT | CASSPPWAGATDTQYF